A single sample gave rise to the 25 T cell receptor beta chains below, sequenced in a study of T cells in Graves' hyperthyroidism and ophthalmopathy. Amplification of TCR beta CDR3 regions used RNA as the template. With the HTBI primer set, the TCR CDR3 went through a first round of RT-PCR. TCRdb passed the multiplex PCR reads through MiXCR, listing each CDR3 protein once. The data contain some 580,000 distinct CDR3 sequences, 16% of them singletons. Sequences were obtained from blood. The receptors were gathered from a woman aged 40 to 50 with Graves' ophthalmopathy.

This clonotype was counted at least ten times. The V gene is TRBV7-9, the J gene TRBJ2-7; 9 nucleotides agree with TRBD1. Germline-derived CDR1 and CDR2 are SEHNR and FQNEAQ (reference sequence). The CDR3 length is 14 residues. V shed 5 bases and J 5 bases; nucleotides not matched to a gene: 7. The CDR3 nucleotides are TGTGCCAGCAGCCCGGGACAGGGCCTGAACGAGCAGTACTTC. Encoded protein: CASSPGQGLNEQYF.

The chain couples TRBV5-1 to TRBJ2-7; a possible D gene is TRBD2 (5 bases). The germline V gene encodes CDR1 SGHRS and CDR2 YFSETQ. CDR3 size: 16 residues. Trimming removed 4 bases at V and 1 base at J, with 18 bases between. DNA of the CDR3: TGCGCCAGCAGCCCCAAAGGACTTCTAGCATCCTACGAGCAGTACTTC. It codes for CASSPKGLLASYEQYF.

V and J are TRBV18 and TRBJ2-7; D is ambiguous. Germline V gene lookup returns CDR1 KGHSH and CDR2 LQKENI. V was cut by 2 bases and J by 4 bases, with 15 bases left in between. The CDR3 has 15 residues. CDR3 sequence reads: CASSPSLGQNYEQYF. The CDR3, as DNA: TGTGCCAGCTCACCATCATTAGGGCAGAATTACGAGCAGTACTTC.

This clonotype was detected many times. CDR3 DNA: TGTGCCAGCAGCCCAACTGGGGGGCACATTCAGTACTTC. This gives the protein CASSPTGGHIQYF. J is TRBJ2-4 and V is TRBV12-3 or TRBV12-4; D could derive from TRBD1 or TRBD2 (6 bases each). This CDR3 region has 13 residues. Trimming removed 6 bases from V and 8 bases from J, with 14 bases in between.

The chain couples TRBV28 to TRBJ2-5, with 7 bases matching TRBD1. Germline lookup yields CDR1 MDHEN and CDR2 SYDVKM. The junction had 19 bases not matched to a gene; V was cut back by 2 bases and J by 7 bases. The CDR3 spans 18 residues. CDR3 loop: CASSLPPPGQNRTWTQYF. The CDR3 nucleotides are TGTGCCAGCAGTTTACCCCCCCCGGGACAGAACAGAACATGGACCCAGTACTTC.

Only one count was recorded for this clonotype. The V gene is TRBV7-9, the J gene TRBJ2-1; D is ambiguous. The V end was cut by 6 bases, the J end by 7 bases, with 10 bases between. CDR3 length equals 12 residues. Germline V gene lookup returns CDR1 SEHNR and CDR2 FQNEAQ (reference sequence). CDR3 region: CASSSGSNEQFF. The CDR3 DNA follows: TGTGCCAGCAGTTCTGGTTCGAATGAGCAGTTCTTC.

In this sample, this clonotype turned up many times. This chain uses TRBV11-1 with TRBJ2-1; unclear D gene. The CDR3 covers 15 residues. Deletions cut 1 base from V and 8 bases from J, with 15 bases between. Germline V gives CDR1 SGHAT, CDR2 FQDESV (reference sequence). The CDR3 DNA is TGTGCCAGCAGCTTAGTGCGCCATAAAAACGATGAGCAGTTCTTC. It codes for CASSLVRHKNDEQFF. Full variable domain (rest looked up from reference TRBV11-1 and TRBJ2-1): EAEVAQSPRYKITEKSQAVAFWCDPISGHATLYWYRQILGQGPELLVQFQDESVVDDSQLPKDRFSAERLKGVDSTLKIQPAELGDSAMYLCASSLVRHKNDEQFFGPGTRLTVL.

This clonotype was picked up a small number of times. V is TRBV27 and J is TRBJ2-7; D assignment may be TRBD1 or TRBD2 (5 bases each). The germline V gene has CDR1 MNHEY and CDR2 SMNVEV (reference sequence). This CDR3 has 14 residues. Trimming removed 1 base at V and 2 bases at J, with 9 bases between. CDR3 in DNA: TGTGCCAGCAGTTTATTCGGGGACCCCTACGAGCAGTACTTC. Translation: CASSLFGDPYEQYF.

This clonotype was recorded many times. The chain joins TRBV28 to TRBJ2-7; unclear D gene. CDR3 length: 12 amino acids. V lost 6 bases and J 3 bases, leaving 9 bases between the germline ends. In germline, CDR1 is MDHEN, CDR2 SYDVKM. CDR3 sequence reads: CASSRIDYEQYF. DNA of the CDR3: TGTGCCAGCAGCCGAATTGACTACGAGCAGTACTTC.

V is TRBV19 and J is TRBJ2-1, with 7 bases that match TRBD2. The CDR3 runs to 16 residues. V dropped 9 bases and J dropped 4; count of bases not matched to a gene: 15. Germline V CDR1 and CDR2: LNHDA, SQIVND (reference sequence). CDR3 residues: CARPHGRTKLYNEQFF. The DNA for the CDR3 is TGTGCCAGGCCTCACGGGAGGACAAAACTGTACAATGAGCAGTTCTTC.

This clonotype showed up just a few times. The rearrangement uses TRBV19 and TRBJ1-2; D not resolved. This CDR3 contains 14 residues. In germline, CDR1 is LNHDA, CDR2 SQIVND (reference sequence). Trimming pared 0 bases from V and 4 bases from J, leaving 9 bases between. The CDR3 region has the DNA TGTGCCAGTAGTATAGATCGGGCAGTCTATGGCTACACCTTC. This sequence encodes CASSIDRAVYGYTF.

CDR3 in DNA: TGTGCCAGCAGCCAAGTGGGGGGGACTAGCGGGAGATCCGAGCAGTACTTC. Translated: CASSQVGGTSGRSEQYF. V is TRBV3-1 and J is TRBJ2-7, with 14 bases aligning to TRBD2. CDR1 and CDR2 (germline): LGHDT, YNNKEL (reference sequence). The V segment lost 1 base and the J segment 6 bases; nucleotides outside the gene matches: 8. This CDR3 is built from 17 residues.

In this sample, this clonotype turned up a few times. V is TRBV6-1 and J is TRBJ1-6; the match to TRBD1 covers 8 bases. J gave up 6 bases and V 10 bases, and 11 bases lay outside the gene matches. The CDR3 covers 15 residues. The germline gives CDR1 MNHNS, CDR2 SASEGT. In DNA, the CDR3 is TGTGCCACCCAAGTCCAGGGGGCTCGTAATTCACCCCTCCACTTT. Translation: CATQVQGARNSPLHF.

This sequence joins TRBV10-3 and TRBJ2-4; 8 positions match TRBD2. CDR3 length equals 15 residues. Germline-derived CDR1 and CDR2 are ENHRY and SYGVKD. The V and J ends lost 5 bases and 6 bases, in that order; junction bases with no gene match: 9. CDR3 nucleotide sequence: TGTGCCATCAGTCCAGCGGGGGCCGGGGGAAACATTCAGTACTTC. Encoded protein: CAISPAGAGGNIQYF.

This clonotype was seen ten or more times. J is TRBJ1-5 and V is TRBV6-1, with TRBD1 identical over 7 bases. V lost 3 bases, J lost 2 bases, and 7 bases stayed unmatched. The CDR3 is made up of 16 amino acids. CDR1 is MNHNS and CDR2 is SASEGT in the germline V gene. In DNA, the CDR3 is TGTGCCAGCAGTGACCCGACAGGGCACGGCAATCAGCCCCAGCATTTT. Translating it yields CASSDPTGHGNQPQHF.

The V gene is TRBV14, the J gene TRBJ2-7, with 8 bases aligning to TRBD2. Germline CDR1 reads SGHDN; CDR2 reads FVKESK. The CDR3 spans 15 residues. The ends lost 1 base at V and 3 bases at J; junction bases unmatched: 5. CDR3 region: CASSQVVRGGYEQYF. CDR3 in DNA: TGTGCCAGCAGCCAAGTCGTTCGGGGGGGCTACGAGCAGTACTTC.

The rearrangement joins TRBV6-2 or TRBV6-3 to TRBJ2-1, with 12 positions matching TRBD1. CDR3 size: 15 residues. In germline, CDR1 is MNHEY, CDR2 SVGEGT. V shed 5 bases, J shed 9 bases, and the junction held 8 bases outside the gene matches. In nucleotides, the CDR3 is TGTGCCAGCAGTCAACCGGGACAGGGGGCAAGTGAGCAGTTCTTC. Its protein product is CASSQPGQGASEQFF.

This clonotype was observed at least ten times. The rearrangement uses TRBV10-3 and TRBJ2-1; TRBD1 agrees at 7 bases. Germline values: CDR1 ENHRY, CDR2 SYGVKD. Germline trimming cut 2 bases from V and 2 bases from J; bases unmatched to any gene: 3. This CDR3 is 15 amino acids long. Written as DNA, the CDR3 is TGTGCCATCAGTGAGACGACAGGGACCTACAATGAGCAGTTCTTC. This gives the protein CAISETTGTYNEQFF.

The V gene is TRBV18, the J gene TRBJ2-1; D tentatively reads TRBD1 or TRBD2 (6 bases each). This CDR3 region has 12 residues. With 2 bases removed from V and 15 bases from J, the gap between germline ends came to 14 bases. Germline lookup yields CDR1 KGHSH and CDR2 LQKENI. Here the CDR3 DNA reads TGTGCCAGCTCACCAGTGGGGGCAGCGGGGTTCTTC. Amino acid sequence: CASSPVGAAGFF.

This clonotype was seen a few times. The V and J genes are TRBV5-1 and TRBJ2-2, with 12 bases that match TRBD2. With V trimmed by 1 base and J by 3 bases, 7 bases remained unmatched. CDR1 is SGHRS and CDR2 is YFSETQ in the germline V gene. This CDR3 region has 18 residues. DNA for the CDR3: TGCGCCAGCAGCTTGCGACTAGCGGGAGCGGGTTACACCGGGGAGCTGTTTTTT. Protein product: CASSLRLAGAGYTGELFF.

V gene TRBV11-2 combines with J gene TRBJ2-7, with a possible D match to TRBD1 (5 bases). V dropped 1 base and J dropped 3 bases, with 16 bases sitting between them. This CDR3 is 16 amino acids long. Germline values: CDR1 SGHAT, CDR2 FQNNGV. The CDR3 sequence: CASSLGDGAANYEQYF. The CDR3 DNA follows: TGTGCCAGCAGCTTAGGAGATGGGGCAGCAAACTACGAGCAGTACTTC.

This clonotype was recorded many times. The chain is built from TRBV27 and TRBJ1-5; TRBD1 aligns across 9 bases. The CDR3 extends over 17 amino acids. J was trimmed by 0 bases and V by 5 bases; bases with no gene match: 8. Germline V CDR1 and CDR2: MNHEY, SMNVEV (reference sequence). The CDR3 bases are TGTGCCAGCAGTCCCCGGGACAGGGAGTATAGCAATCAGCCCCAGCATTTT. Translated, it gives CASSPRDREYSNQPQHF.

This clonotype was found a few times. A much larger clone lies a single base off, so this may be a read error. It is likely a read error, because the conserved phenylalanine at the end of the CDR3 is missing. The V and J genes are TRBV6-1 and TRBJ2-5, with 9 bases that match TRBD1. Germline V gene sequence: CDR1 MNHNS, CDR2 SASEGT. CDR3 length equals 16 residues. V was clipped by 5 bases and J by 1 base; unmatched bases: 8. DNA for the CDR3: TGTGCCAGCAGTAGACAGACAGGGGGATCCCAAGAGACCCAGTACCTC. Its translation is CASSRQTGGSQETQYL.

This clonotype was picked up many times. The chain couples TRBV12-3 or TRBV12-4 to TRBJ2-3; D remains ambiguous. V shed 1 base and J shed 2 bases, with 13 bases lying between them. The CDR3 extends over 16 amino acids. CDR3 in amino acids: CASSLVAGYLTDTQYF. CDR3 nucleotide sequence: TGTGCCAGCAGTTTAGTTGCAGGATACCTCACAGATACGCAGTATTTT.

This chain connects TRBV6-2 or TRBV6-3 to TRBJ2-7; perhaps TRBD1 as D (6 bases). Between the trimmed V and J ends, which lost 5 bases and 6 bases, there was a span of 17 bases. This CDR3 region has 14 residues. Germline CDR1 and CDR2: MNHEY and SVGEGT. The CDR3 reads CASSEGHNNPEQYF. DNA of the CDR3: TGTGCCAGCAGTGAGGGACATAATAATCCCGAGCAGTACTTC.